Below are 7 T cell receptor beta chains sequenced from a single sample in a study of regulatory T cells in long-lasting Graves disease listed by TCRdb under 2021. Receptor amplification or capture employed multiplex PCR. Sequenced using an Illumina HiSeq 4000. iRepertoire HTBI primers and Arm-PCR amplification of CDR3 regions were used to construct TCR beta libraries. Clones were called with MiXCR by TCRdb after fastp trimmed the public reads at Q25, and only in-frame beta chains were retained. Identical CDR3 protein sequences are pooled into one entry, listed with their most common genes and DNA. This sample comprises around 430,000 distinct CDR3 sequences, 20% to 25% of them detected only once. The top ten clones comprise around 13% of the sample. This specimen's time point label, interpreted: persistent/refractory GD, antithyroid drugs over 5 years with positive TRAb. For both TCR sequencing and RNA sequencing, RNA was extracted from PBMCs in TRIzol.

The source was peripheral blood mononuclear cells (PBMCs), collected when the disease was refractory, from a patient treated with antithyroid drugs. Receptor source: a female donor with Graves disease.

This clonotype has just one count. The chain combines TRBV2 with TRBJ2-7; 9 positions match TRBD1. The CDR3 runs 16 residues. Germline V lookup: CDR1 SNHLY, CDR2 FYNNEI. J gave up 2 bases and V 0 bases, and 5 bases lay outside the gene matches. The CDR3 region has the DNA TGTGCCAGCAGTGAAGCCAGGACAGGGGCCACCTACGAGCAGTACTTC. Its protein product is CASSEARTGATYEQYF.

This clonotype has a count of ten or more. V is TRBV11-3 and J is TRBJ2-5; possible D gene TRBD2, 5 bases. The CDR3 extends over 15 amino acids. V shed 1 base and J shed 1 base, with 10 bases lying between them. Germline CDR1 reads SGHNT; CDR2 reads YENEEA. CDR3 nucleotide sequence: TGTGCCAGCAGCTTAGGCGCAGCGGTCCAAGAGACCCAGTACTTC. It codes for CASSLGAAVQETQYF.

The table lists this clonotype with many counts. The rearrangement links TRBV28 to TRBJ2-5; possibly TRBD1 for D (5 bases). The CDR3 has 15 residues. The germline CDR1 and CDR2 sequences are MDHEN and SYDVKM. With 6 bases removed from V and 2 bases from J, the gap between germline ends came to 16 bases. The CDR3 reads CASRPLGQGQETQYF. As DNA, the CDR3 is TGTGCCAGCAGACCACTGGGGCAGGGACAAGAGACCCAGTACTTC.

Many counts were recorded for this clonotype. This chain uses TRBV6-1 with TRBJ1-1, with unresolved D. The germline gives CDR1 MNHNS, CDR2 SASEGT. The CDR3 length is 16 residues. V lost 1 base, J lost 6 bases, and 18 bases lay in between. The CDR3 nucleotides are TGTGCCAGCAGTGAAGGGAGGTGGCTAAAAGCCTCTGAAGCTTTCTTT. Residues: CASSEGRWLKASEAFF.

This clonotype was recorded at least ten times. V gene TRBV18 combines with J gene TRBJ1-1; D is perhaps TRBD1 (5 bases). This CDR3 spans 11 amino acids. The V end lost 0 bases, the J end lost 14 bases, and 10 bases lay between the germline ends. Germline CDR1 is KGHSH and CDR2 is LQKENI. This CDR3 reads CASSPPQGSFF. The CDR3, as DNA: TGTGCCAGCTCACCACCCCAGGGTTCCTTCTTT.

CDR3 residues: CASSLALGNTGELFF. CDR3 coding DNA: TGCGCCAGCAGCTTGGCCTTAGGGAACACCGGGGAGCTGTTTTTT. The rearrangement joins TRBV5-1 to TRBJ2-2; the D is unclear. CDR1 and CDR2 (germline): SGHRS, YFSETQ. Trimming cost V 0 bases and J 1 base, with 7 bases left between them. The CDR3 is 15 residues long. Based on the CDR3 plus reference TRBV5-1 and TRBJ2-2, the full variable domain is KAGVTQTPRYLIKTRGQQVTLSCSPISGHRSVSWYQQTPGQGLQFLFEYFSETQRNKGNFPGRFSGRQFSNSRSEMNVSTLELGDSALYLCASSLALGNTGELFFGEGSRLTVL.

Many counts were recorded for this clonotype. The chain is built from TRBV28 and TRBJ1-2, with D possibly TRBD1 on 6 matching bases. The CDR3 runs 13 residues. The germline CDR1 and CDR2 sequences are MDHEN and SYDVKM. Trimming cost V 6 bases and J 6 bases, with 14 bases left between them. The chain's CDR3 is CASSLNRQDGYTF. The DNA for the CDR3 is TGTGCCAGCAGCCTAAACCGACAGGATGGCTACACCTTC.